The clone carrying this TCR beta chain was picked up a small number of times. What it binds is not known. This record belongs to a study of PD-1 blockade in mismatch repair-deficient tumors. At the level of the study: Enrolled about 2013-2016, patients had progressing, pretreated mismatch repair-deficient cancers of about twelve types. Study findings and constraints: After pembrolizumab, tumor-resident clones rose rapidly, then generally contracted before radiologic responses.

PCR or immunohistochemistry showed mismatch repair deficiency in every enrolled patient. The CDR3 runs to 15 residues. The V end lost 0 bases, the J end lost 6 bases, and 15 bases lay between the germline ends. Germline assignment: CDR1 SGHTA and CDR2 FQGNSA. Repertoires were generated with immunoSEQ multiplex PCR, while TCRdb's copy carries only in-frame clones and drops some. Of approximately 9,800 clones in the sample, approximately 85% were seen once. This clonotype was sampled from an adult with mismatch repair-deficient cancer. This rearrangement joins TRBV7-2 to TRBJ2-7; TRBD2 might be the D (5 bases). Material: PBMCs, obtained approximately 49 weeks after starting pembrolizumab. The CDR3 loop reads CASSLAPSLVREQYF. The CDR3 nucleotides read TGTGCCAGCAGCTTAGCCCCTAGCTTAGTGCGCGAGCAGTACTTC.